This TCR beta chain was sequenced in a study of blood T cell repertoires in COVID-19. Study-wide context: Collection of acute and convalescent COVID-19 samples took place in the United States, Italy and Spain.

As processed by the authors: The assay estimated nucleated cells by amplifying reference gene primers. The data were produced by immunoSEQ multiplex PCR, yet TCRdb's version contains in-frame clones alone and is incomplete. V and J calls plus clone size are reproduced from that table; the DNA served to infer D and trimming. The data show about 400,000 clones, approximately 86% seen once. Germline V gene sequence: CDR1 SNHLY, CDR2 FYNNEI. Trimming left V 6 bases short and J 0 bases short, with 21 bases between. This CDR3 comprises 17 residues. Each participant's cohort was designated according to participant-reported clinical history.

The TCR comes from a woman aged 40 to 49 with acute COVID-19. Sequencing was done on a sample of PBMCs or T cells enriched from blood (not recorded which). The chain is built from TRBV2 and TRBJ2-7, with a possible D match to TRBD1 (8 bases). CDR3 sequence: CASSATADREGSYEQYF. CDR3 DNA sequence: TGTGCCAGCAGCGCAACGGCGGACAGGGAGGGCTCCTACGAGCAGTACTTC.